The TCR beta chain described here comes from a study of technical replicates of blood from several donors. The CDR3 is 14 amino acids. Trimming left V 3 bases short and J 11 bases short, with 16 bases between. Assay: immunoSEQ multiplex PCR; the TCRdb copy retains only in-frame clones and omits some. The table has about 81,000 clones, about 81% seen once; the top ten hold around 3.9%. The TCR sequence derives from a human donor in good health. Some clones in this sample may be carry-over from other donors' samples. V and J are TRBV23-1 and TRBJ1-4, with TRBD1 as a possible D gene (6 bases). TRBV23-1 is an open reading frame, and its role is uncertain. Source material: PBMCs. CDR3 in amino acids: CASSHAQGLLKLFF. Written as DNA, the CDR3 is TGCGCCAGCAGTCACGCACAGGGTTTACTTAAACTGTTTTTT.